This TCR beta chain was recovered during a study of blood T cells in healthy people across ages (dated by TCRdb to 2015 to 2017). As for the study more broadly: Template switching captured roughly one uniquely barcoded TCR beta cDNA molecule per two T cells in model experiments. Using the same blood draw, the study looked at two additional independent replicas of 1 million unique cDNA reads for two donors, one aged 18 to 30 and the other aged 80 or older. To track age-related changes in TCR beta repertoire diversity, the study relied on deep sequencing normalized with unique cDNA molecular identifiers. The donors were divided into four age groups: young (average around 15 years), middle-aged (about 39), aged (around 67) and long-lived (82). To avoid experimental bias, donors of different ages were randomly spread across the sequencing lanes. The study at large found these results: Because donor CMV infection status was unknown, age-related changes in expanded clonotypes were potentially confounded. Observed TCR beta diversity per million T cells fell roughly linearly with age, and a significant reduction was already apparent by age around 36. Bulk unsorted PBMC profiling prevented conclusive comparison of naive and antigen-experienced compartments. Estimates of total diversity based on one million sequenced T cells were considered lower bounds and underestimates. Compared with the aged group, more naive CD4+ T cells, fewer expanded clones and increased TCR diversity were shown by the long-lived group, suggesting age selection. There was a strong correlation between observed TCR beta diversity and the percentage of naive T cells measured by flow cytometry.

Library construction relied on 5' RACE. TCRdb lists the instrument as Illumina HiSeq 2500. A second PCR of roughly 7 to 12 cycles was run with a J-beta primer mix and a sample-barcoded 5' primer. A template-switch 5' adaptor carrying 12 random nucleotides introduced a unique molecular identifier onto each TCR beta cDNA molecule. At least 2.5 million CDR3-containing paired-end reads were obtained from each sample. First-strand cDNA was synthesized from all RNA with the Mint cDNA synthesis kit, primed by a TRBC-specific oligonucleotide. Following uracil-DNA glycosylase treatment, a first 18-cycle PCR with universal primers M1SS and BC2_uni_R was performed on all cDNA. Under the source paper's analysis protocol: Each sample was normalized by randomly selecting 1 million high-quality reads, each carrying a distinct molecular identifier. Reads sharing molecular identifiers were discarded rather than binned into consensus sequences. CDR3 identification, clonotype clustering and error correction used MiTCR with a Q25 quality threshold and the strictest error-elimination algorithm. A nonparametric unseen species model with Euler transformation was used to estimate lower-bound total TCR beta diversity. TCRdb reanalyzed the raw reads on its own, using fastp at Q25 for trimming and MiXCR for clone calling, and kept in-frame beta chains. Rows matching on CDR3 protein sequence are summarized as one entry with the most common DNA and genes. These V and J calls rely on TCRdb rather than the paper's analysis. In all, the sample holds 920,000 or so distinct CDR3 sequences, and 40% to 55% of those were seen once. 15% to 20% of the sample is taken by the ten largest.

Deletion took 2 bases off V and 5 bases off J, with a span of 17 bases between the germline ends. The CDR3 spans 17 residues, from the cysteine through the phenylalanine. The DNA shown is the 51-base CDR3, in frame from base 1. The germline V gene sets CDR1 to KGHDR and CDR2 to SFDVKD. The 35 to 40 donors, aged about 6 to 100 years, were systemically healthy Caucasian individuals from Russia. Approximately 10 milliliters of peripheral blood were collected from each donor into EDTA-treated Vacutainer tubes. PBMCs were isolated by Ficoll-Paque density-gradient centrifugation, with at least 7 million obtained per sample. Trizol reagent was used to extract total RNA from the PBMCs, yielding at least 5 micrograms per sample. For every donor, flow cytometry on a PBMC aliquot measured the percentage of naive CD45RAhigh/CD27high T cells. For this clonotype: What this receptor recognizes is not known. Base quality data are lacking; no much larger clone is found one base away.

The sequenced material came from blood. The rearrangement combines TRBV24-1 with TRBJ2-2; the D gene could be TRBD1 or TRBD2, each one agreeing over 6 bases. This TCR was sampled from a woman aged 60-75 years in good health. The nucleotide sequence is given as TGTGCCACCAGTGATTCCGCGGGACACCCGCCTACCGGGGAGCTGTTTTTT. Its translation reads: CATSDSAGHPPTGELFF.